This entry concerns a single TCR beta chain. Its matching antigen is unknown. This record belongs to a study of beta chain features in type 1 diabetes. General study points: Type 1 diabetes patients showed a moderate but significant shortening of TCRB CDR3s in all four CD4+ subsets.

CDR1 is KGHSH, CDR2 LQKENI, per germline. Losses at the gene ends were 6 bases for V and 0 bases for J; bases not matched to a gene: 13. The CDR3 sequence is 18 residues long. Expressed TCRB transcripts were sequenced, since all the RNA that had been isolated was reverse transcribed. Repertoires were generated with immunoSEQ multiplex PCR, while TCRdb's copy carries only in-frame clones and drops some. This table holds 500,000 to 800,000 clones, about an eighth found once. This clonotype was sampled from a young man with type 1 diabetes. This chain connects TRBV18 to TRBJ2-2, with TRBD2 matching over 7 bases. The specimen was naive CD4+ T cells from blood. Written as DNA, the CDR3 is TGTGCCAGCTCCCCCAGGGTGGACGGACTAGCGAACACCGGGGAGCTGTTTTTT. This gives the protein CASSPRVDGLANTGELFF.